Below, one T cell receptor (beta chain) is given with its context. The entry originates in a study of control samples from healthy donors and cancer patients. Profiling relied on immunoSEQ multiplex PCR, and the TCRdb table lists in-frame clones only, not all of them. The sample contains about 120,000 clones, more than 75% of which appear only once. Germline loops: CDR1 SGHDT, CDR2 YYEEEE. The ends lost 0 bases at V and 8 bases at J; junction bases unmatched: 1. The CDR3 is 13 amino acids. The TCR sequence derives from a man aged 30 to 45 in good health. Sequencing input: blood. The chain joins TRBV5-6 to TRBJ1-2; 10 bases fit TRBD1. The CDR3 sequence: CASSLGTGGGYTF. DNA for the CDR3: TGTGCCAGCAGCTTGGGGACAGGGGGAGGCTACACCTTC.